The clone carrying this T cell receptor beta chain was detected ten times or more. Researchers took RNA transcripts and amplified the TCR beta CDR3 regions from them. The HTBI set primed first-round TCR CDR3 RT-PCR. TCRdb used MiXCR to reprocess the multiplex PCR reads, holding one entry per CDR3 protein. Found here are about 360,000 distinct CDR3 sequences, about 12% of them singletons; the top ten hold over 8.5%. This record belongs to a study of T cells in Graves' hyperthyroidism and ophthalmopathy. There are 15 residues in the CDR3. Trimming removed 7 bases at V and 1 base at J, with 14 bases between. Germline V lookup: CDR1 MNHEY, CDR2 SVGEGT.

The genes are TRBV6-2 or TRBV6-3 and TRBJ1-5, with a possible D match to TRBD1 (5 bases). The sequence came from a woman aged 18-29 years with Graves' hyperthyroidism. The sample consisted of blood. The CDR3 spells CASIPGGGSNQPQHF. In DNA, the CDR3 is TGTGCCAGCATCCCTGGGGGAGGGAGCAATCAGCCCCAGCATTTT.